This T cell receptor beta chain is drawn from a study of long-term antiretroviral therapy in people with HIV. Study-level results: Clones showing expansion before ART dominated the repertoire at all time points.

At the survey level, the v3.0 immunoSEQ assay was run. Sequencing of each sample targeted roughly 40,000-55,000 T-cell genomes. The protocol was immunoSEQ multiplex PCR, while the TCRdb copy is restricted to in-frame clones and leaves out a portion. The table lists 9,500 or so clones, about 69% of them singletons, with roughly a fifth in the top ten. This clone was counted a single time. Its target is not known. The CDR3 sequence is 14 residues long. Germline V gene lookup returns CDR1 SGHTA and CDR2 FQGNSA. The ends were cut back, 2 bases at V and 4 bases at J, with 11 bases in the middle. Material: unsorted PBMCs, obtained 1.8 years before starting antiretroviral therapy. V is TRBV7-2 and J is TRBJ1-2; D unresolved. The sequence was collected from a man in his forties or fifties with HIV. In DNA form, the CDR3 reads TGTGCCAGCAGCTTAACCCTCGGTATCTATGGCTACACCTTC. Translation: CASSLTLGIYGYTF.